This TCR beta chain is drawn from a study of OX40 agonist ivuxolimab in advanced cancers. Looking at the study overall: Ivuxolimab was delivered to patients intravenously every 2 weeks at doses spanning 0.01 to 10 mg/kg.

For this clone: Its target is unknown.

Generated by immunoSEQ multiplex PCR, the TCRdb table keeps only in-frame clones and is missing some. The sample has 75,000 to 95,000 clones; about 80% are singletons. Germline trimming cut 5 bases from V and 5 bases from J; bases unmatched to any gene: 4. The CDR3 length is 13 residues. Per the germline V gene, CDR1 is SGHTA and CDR2 is FQGTGA. Study outcomes and limitations: On average, CD8+ T cells had more expanded clones than CD4+.

Source: CD4+ or CD8+ T cells sorted from blood, taken in a trial of the OX40 agonist ivuxolimab. The receptor comes from an adult with an advanced solid tumor such as melanoma, head and neck, liver or kidney cancer. This chain links TRBV7-3 with TRBJ1-2; 8 nucleotides align to TRBD1. The CDR3 DNA reads as TGTGCCAGCAGCAGCGGACAGGGATATGGCTACACCTTC. Encoded protein: CASSSGQGYGYTF.